Detailed here is one T cell receptor beta chain. The antigen it binds to is not known. No base quality values were provided; no much bigger clone lies one nucleotide off. TCRbeta CDR3 regions were amplified from genomic DNA by means of the immunoSEQ Assay, a bias-controlled multiplex PCR. On the authors' methods: Nucleated cell counts per sample were estimated from amplification of reference gene primers within the assay. To quantify the absolute abundance of each unique TCRbeta CDR3 rearrangement, sequence reads were collapsed and filtered. For each sample, productive Simpson clonality was calculated as the square root of Simpson's diversity index over productive rearrangements. TCRdb took over this immuneACCESS table, retaining in-frame rearrangements with V and J assigned. Such tables are incomplete; in checked studies, under half of the missing clones stem from an unresolved V gene, and the remainder is unexplained. Clone size and the V and J calls come from that table; the DNA yielded D and trimming. In this sample the table shows 95,000 or so clones, roughly 76% of which occur a single time. The top ten constitute 4% to 6% of the sample.

This sample was included in a study of blood T cell repertoires in COVID-19 (dated by TCRdb to about 2020). Looking at the study overall: The collaborator samples originated in the United States, Italy and Spain and spanned the acute and convalescent phases of COVID-19. A freely available public database, intended as a resource for researchers studying the immune response to SARS-CoV-2, is where the repertoires were released. Deeply sampled blood TCRbeta repertoires from subjects exposed to, actively infected with, or recovered from COVID-19 were included in the dataset. The material from the prospective study consisted of cDNA or gDNA derived from T cells, B-cell-depleted T cells, or PBMCs. Sample metadata almost always included a de-identified subject ID, COVID-19 status, age in years and sex. Samples were obtained from the ongoing ImmuneRACE study (first 160 participants) and from over 1,000 subjects provided by 6 global collaborators. HLA class I and class II types, where available, came from metadata supplied by the sample provider rather than from assay-based typing. Points the paper makes about the study in general: The amount of clinical and demographic metadata varied by source and participant and was provided uncurated.

In Seattle, one collaborating source enrolled patients while the infection was active and tracked those patients longitudinally over the course of disease. Collaborating institutions collected whole blood in K2EDTA tubes following their own protocols. For TCRbeta analysis, collaborators shipped samples in one of three forms: frozen whole blood, isolated PBMCs, or DNA extracted from either of those sample types. The clonotype comes from a man older than 75 with COVID-19, enrolled during active disease. The material sequenced was peripheral blood.

The DNA reads as follows: TGTGCCAGCAGACTGCCGGGGGGGGATACGCAGTATTTT. This translates into CASRLPGGDTQYF. In this chain, TRBV28 is recombined with TRBJ2-3; TRBD2 matches 8 bases in the middle. CDR1 and CDR2 are read off the germline V gene as MDHEN and SYDVKM. The CDR3 sequence holds 13 residues, the cysteine and phenylalanine included. The kept DNA is CDR3 alone, 39 bases in frame from the first base. The junction shows trimming of 6 bases on V and 6 bases on J, and the gene matches do not reach 5 bases of it.